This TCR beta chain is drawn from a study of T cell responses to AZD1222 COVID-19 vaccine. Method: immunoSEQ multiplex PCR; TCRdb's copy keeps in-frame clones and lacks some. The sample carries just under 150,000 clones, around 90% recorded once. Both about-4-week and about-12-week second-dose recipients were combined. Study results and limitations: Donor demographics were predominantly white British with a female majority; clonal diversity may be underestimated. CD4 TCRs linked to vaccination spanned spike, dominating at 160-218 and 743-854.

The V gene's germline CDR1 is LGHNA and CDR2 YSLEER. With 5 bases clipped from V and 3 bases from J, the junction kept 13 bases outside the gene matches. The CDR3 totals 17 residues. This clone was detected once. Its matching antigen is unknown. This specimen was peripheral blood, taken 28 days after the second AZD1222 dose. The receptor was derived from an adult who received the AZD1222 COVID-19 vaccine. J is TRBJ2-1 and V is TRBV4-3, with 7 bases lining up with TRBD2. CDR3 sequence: CASSTLAAGVSYNEQFF. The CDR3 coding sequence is TGCGCCAGCAGCACCCTTGCGGCGGGAGTTAGCTACAATGAGCAGTTCTTC.